A selection of T cell receptor beta chains follows, all from one sample in a study of blood T cells in healthy people across ages. TCRdb itself ran the 5' RACE reads through MiXCR, one entry per CDR3 protein. Found here are about 1,800,000 distinct CDR3 sequences, approximately 30% of them singletons; the top ten hold roughly 8%. Sequencing input: blood. The source is a woman aged 25 to 39 in good health. CDR3s include the opening cysteine and the closing phenylalanine or tryptophan. The order of the fields is CDR3 protein, CDR3 DNA, clone size, J gene, V gene, D gene. D genes are given only for firm matches. Only part of the rows carry a size: once, few, many, or a class if the clone is expanded.

CASSPWTGASDTQYF TGTGCCAGCAGTCCCTGGACAGGGGCGTCCGATACGCAGTATTTT few TRBJ2-3 TRBV27 TRBD1
CATGTSAEQFF TGTGCCACTGGGACTAGCGCCGAGCAGTTCTTC - TRBJ2-1 TRBV10-3 TRBD2
CASRPRDRSRDTQYF TGTGCCAGCAGGCCCCGGGACAGGAGTAGAGATACGCAGTATTTT - TRBJ2-3 TRBV28 TRBD1
CASGPQTLTDTQYF TGTGCCAGCGGCCCCCAGACTCTTACAGATACGCAGTATTTT - TRBJ2-3 TRBV3-1 -
CSVEGLVAYNEQFF TGCAGCGTTGAAGGCCTAGTGGCCTACAATGAGCAGTTCTTC - TRBJ2-1 TRBV29-1 -
CASSQVGSLGTEAFF TGCGCCAGCAGCCAAGTGGGGAGTTTGGGCACTGAAGCTTTCTTT - TRBJ1-1 TRBV4-3 -
CASSLPPRVDTQYF TGTGCCAGCAGTCTCCCCCCCAGGGTAGATACGCAGTATTTT - TRBJ2-3 TRBV12-3/TRBV12-4 -
CASSLALGGAGEKLFF TGTGCCAGCAGCTTAGCTCTGGGGGGAGCTGGTGAAAAACTGTTTTTT - TRBJ1-4 TRBV7-9 -
CSVAYAGGRYEQYF TGCAGCGTTGCGTACGCGGGGGGAAGGTACGAGCAGTACTTC many TRBJ2-7 TRBV29-1 TRBD2
CASSPYRGQYSYEQYF TGTGCCAGCAGCCCCTACCGCGGACAGTACTCCTACGAGCAGTACTTC few TRBJ2-7 TRBV11-1 -